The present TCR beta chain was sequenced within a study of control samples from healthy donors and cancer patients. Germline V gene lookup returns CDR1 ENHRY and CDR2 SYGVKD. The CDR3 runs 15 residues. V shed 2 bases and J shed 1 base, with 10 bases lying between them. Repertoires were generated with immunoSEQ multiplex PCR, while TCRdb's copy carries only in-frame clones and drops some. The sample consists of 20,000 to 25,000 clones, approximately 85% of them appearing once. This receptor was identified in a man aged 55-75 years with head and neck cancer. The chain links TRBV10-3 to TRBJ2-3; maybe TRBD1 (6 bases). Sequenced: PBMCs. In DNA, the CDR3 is TGTGCCATCAGTGAGCAAAAGGGGGGCACAGATACGCAGTATTTT. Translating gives CAISEQKGGTDTQYF.